This passage covers 29 T cell receptor beta chains from one sample sequenced in a study of OX40 agonist ivuxolimab in advanced cancers. The repertoire was sequenced with immunoSEQ multiplex PCR; TCRdb's copy has only in-frame clones and lacks some. The sample shows 55,000 to 65,000 clones, 70% to 90% of them seen only once. The specimen comprised CD4+ or CD8+ T cells sorted from blood, sampled in a trial of the OX40 agonist ivuxolimab. These receptors were obtained from an adult with an advanced solid tumor such as melanoma, head and neck, liver or kidney cancer.

V and J are TRBV28 and TRBJ1-4, with D unresolved. V was shortened by 5 bases and J by 3 bases, with 10 bases between the two germline ends. Germline lookup yields CDR1 MDHEN and CDR2 SYDVKM. This CDR3 region has 14 residues. The CDR3 spells CASSPSWANEKLFF. DNA of the CDR3: TGTGCCAGCAGTCCGTCGTGGGCTAATGAAAAACTGTTTTTT.

The V and J genes are TRBV18 and TRBJ1-6; 7 bases line up with TRBD1. Per the germline V gene, CDR1 is KGHSH and CDR2 is LQKENI. V lost 1 base and J lost 7; bases outside the gene matches: 1. This CDR3 comprises 14 residues. Here the CDR3 reads CASSPQGANSPLHF. The CDR3 DNA reads TGTGCCAGCTCACCACAGGGGGCAAATTCACCCCTCCACTTT.

The chain uses TRBV6-1 and TRBJ2-1; 8 bases align to TRBD2. The germline V gene encodes CDR1 MNHNS and CDR2 SASEGT. V shed 5 bases and J 3 bases; nucleotides not matched to a gene: 6. The CDR3 loop spans 15 amino acids. The CDR3 reads CASSPGGAVYNEQFF. In nucleotides, the CDR3 is TGTGCCAGCAGTCCCGGGGGGGCCGTCTACAATGAGCAGTTCTTC.

This chain connects TRBV18 to TRBJ2-6; D may be TRBD1 (6 bases). This CDR3 has 17 amino acids. The germline V gene encodes CDR1 KGHSH and CDR2 LQKENI. The V and J ends lost 5 bases and 0 bases respectively, with 14 bases between them. CDR3 sequence: CASSSLTGRSGANVLTF. CDR3 nucleotides: TGTGCCAGCTCATCATTAACAGGGCGCTCTGGGGCCAACGTCCTGACTTTC.

The CDR3 region is CASSQDWAGVNTGELFF. In nucleotides, the CDR3 is TGCGCCAGCAGCCAAGATTGGGCGGGGGTGAACACCGGGGAGCTGTTTTTT. This sequence joins TRBV4-1 and TRBJ2-2, with 7 bases lining up with TRBD2. The CDR3 totals 17 residues. CDR1 MGHRA and CDR2 YSYEKL come from the germline V gene. The junction had 5 bases not matched to a gene; V was cut back by 0 bases and J by 1 base.

This clone was detected once. V usage is TRBV6-6 and J usage is TRBJ1-5; D is perhaps TRBD1 (5 bases). The germline CDR1 and CDR2 sequences are MNHNY and SVGAGI (reference sequence). CDR3 length: 15 amino acids. V was pared by 6 bases and J by 4 bases, with 16 bases between. The CDR3 DNA reads as TGTGCCAGCAGAACCGATGGGACCGATAATCAGCCCCAGCATTTT. Protein: CASRTDGTDNQPQHF.

Within the sample, this clone is medium-sized. CDR3 amino acids: CAWSDQDRRVYGYTF. The DNA of the CDR3 is TGTGCCTGGAGTGACCAGGACAGGCGGGTCTATGGCTACACCTTC. The V and J genes are TRBV30 and TRBJ1-2, with 7 bases aligning to TRBD1. V lost 1 base to trimming and J lost 4 bases; unmatched junction nucleotides: 9. Per germline, CDR1 GTSNPN and CDR2 SVGIG (reference sequence). The CDR3 runs to 15 residues.

The J gene is TRBJ1-2, the V gene TRBV29-1, with TRBD1 identical over 10 bases. This CDR3 comprises 14 residues. The germline V gene has CDR1 SQVTM and CDR2 ANQGSEA. The V segment lost 4 bases and the J segment 7 bases; nucleotides outside the gene matches: 9. The CDR3 loop reads CSVAKGDRGRGYTF. CDR3 DNA: TGCAGCGTTGCCAAAGGGGACAGGGGACGTGGCTACACCTTC.

This chain joins TRBV7-2 and TRBJ1-2; a possible D gene is TRBD1 (6 bases). CDR1 and CDR2 (germline): SGHTA, FQGNSA. V lost 2 bases and J lost 4, with 8 bases in between. CDR3 length: 13 amino acids. The CDR3 spells CASSLKGGYGYTF. As DNA, the CDR3 is TGTGCCAGCAGCTTAAAAGGGGGCTATGGCTACACCTTC.

The chain has TRBV18 and TRBJ2-2, with 7 positions matching TRBD1. Trimming cost V 3 bases and J 0 bases; bases outside gene matches: 4. This CDR3 has 16 amino acids. Germline CDR1 reads KGHSH; CDR2 reads LQKENI. The CDR3 DNA reads as TGTGCCAGCTCACCCAGGGGGTATACGAACACCGGGGAGCTGTTTTTT. It encodes CASSPRGYTNTGELFF.

This chain connects TRBV6-1 to TRBJ2-4; 7 bases fit TRBD1. The CDR3 is 15 residues long. Germline V gives CDR1 MNHNS, CDR2 SASEGT. The trim removed 2 bases at V and 2 bases at J, leaving 3 bases unmatched. Here the CDR3 DNA reads TGTGCCAGCAGTGAAAGACAGGGATCCAAAAACATTCAGTACTTC. Protein sequence: CASSERQGSKNIQYF.

The chain joins TRBV2 to TRBJ1-1; the match to TRBD1 covers 11 bases. In germline, CDR1 is SNHLY, CDR2 FYNNEI. This CDR3 region has 18 residues. The ends lost 6 bases at V and 4 bases at J; junction bases unmatched: 16. Here the CDR3 reads CASRVSRDRGSGSTEAFF. DNA for the CDR3: TGTGCCAGCAGGGTATCCCGGGACAGGGGGTCCGGCAGCACTGAAGCTTTCTTT.

The chain recombines TRBV19 with TRBJ1-1, with TRBD1 as a possible D gene (5 bases). CDR1 and CDR2 from the germline V gene are LNHDA and SQIVND (reference sequence). The V end lost 2 bases, the J end lost 3 bases, and 13 bases lay between the germline ends. The CDR3 spans 15 residues. CDR3 DNA sequence: TGTGCCAGTAGTATACGGGGAGGGGAGGACACTGAAGCTTTCTTT. Translated, it gives CASSIRGGEDTEAFF.

The chain couples TRBV6-1 to TRBJ1-5, with D possibly TRBD1 on 5 matching bases. Germline CDR1 reads MNHNS; CDR2 reads SASEGT. V lost 6 bases, J lost 6 bases, and 6 bases lay in between. The CDR3 spans 11 residues. The CDR3 DNA reads TGTGCCAGCAGGAGGGGTCAGCCCCAGCATTTT. Its translation is CASRRGQPQHF.

J is TRBJ2-7 and V is TRBV9; the match to TRBD2 covers 12 bases. The CDR3 loop spans 16 amino acids. Trimming removed 3 bases from V and 3 bases from J; junction bases left unmatched: 7. The germline V gene has CDR1 SGDLS and CDR2 YYNGEE. The CDR3 spells CASSGGLAGTHYEQYF. CDR3 nucleotides: TGTGCCAGCAGCGGTGGACTAGCGGGGACCCACTACGAGCAGTACTTC.

V and J are TRBV7-6 and TRBJ1-4; a possible D gene is TRBD1 (5 bases). The CDR3 length is 13 residues. CDR1 is SGHVS, CDR2 FNYEAQ, per germline. Between the trimmed V and J ends, which lost 7 bases and 8 bases, there was a span of 14 bases. CDR3 region: CASNPGVGEKLFF. In nucleotides, the CDR3 is TGTGCCAGCAACCCGGGGGTAGGCGAAAAACTGTTTTTT. Supplemented by reference TRBV7-6 and TRBJ1-4, the full variable domain reads GAGVSQSPRYKVTKRGQDVALRCDPISGHVSLYWYRQALGQGPEFLTYFNYEAQQDKSGLPNDRFSAERPEGSISTLTIQRTEQRDSAMYRCASNPGVGEKLFFGSGTQLSVL.

The rearrangement uses TRBV7-2 and TRBJ2-7; D possibly uses TRBD1 or TRBD2 (7 bases each). CDR1 SGHTA and CDR2 FQGNSA come from the germline V gene. With 6 bases removed from V and 5 bases from J, the gap between germline ends came to 23 bases. This CDR3 spans 16 amino acids. CDR3 protein: CASSFRPGGGRDEQYF. DNA of the CDR3: TGTGCCAGCAGTTTTCGCCCAGGGGGGGGCCGGGACGAGCAGTACTTC.

V gene TRBV6-4 combines with J gene TRBJ2-2, with 7 bases fitting TRBD1. The trim removed 4 bases at V and 1 base at J, leaving 12 bases unmatched. Looked up from germline, CDR1 is MRHNA and CDR2 is SNTAGT. There are 18 residues in the CDR3. The CDR3, as DNA: TGTGCCAGCAGTGGAACCCCCGGGACAGAGAAGAACACCGGGGAGCTGTTTTTT. Amino acids: CASSGTPGTEKNTGELFF.

The J gene is TRBJ2-7, the V gene TRBV5-1; D is perhaps TRBD1 (5 bases). Trimming shortened V by 4 bases and J by 3 bases, and 14 bases separated the two germline ends. The length of the CDR3 is 14 residues. Germline loops: CDR1 SGHRS, CDR2 YFSETQ. The CDR3 DNA sequence: TGCGCCAGCAGCCTGTCAGGGCCACGCTACGAGCAGTACTTC. As protein: CASSLSGPRYEQYF. Drawing the rest from reference TRBV5-1 and TRBJ2-7, the complete variable domain is KAGVTQTPRYLIKTRGQQVTLSCSPISGHRSVSWYQQTPGQGLQFLFEYFSETQRNKGNFPGRFSGRQFSNSRSEMNVSTLELGDSALYLCASSLSGPRYEQYFGPGTRLTVT.

This sequence joins TRBV18 and TRBJ2-1; TRBD2 matches at 10 bases. V lost 4 bases and J lost 0; bases outside the gene matches: 3. Looked up from germline, CDR1 is KGHSH and CDR2 is LQKENI. This CDR3 region has 16 residues. The CDR3: CASSLASGGSYNEQFF. The CDR3 region has the DNA TGTGCCAGCTCACTAGCTAGCGGGGGCTCCTACAATGAGCAGTTCTTC.

This sequence joins TRBV5-1 and TRBJ1-1; possibly TRBD1 for D (5 bases). Germline CDR1 and CDR2: SGHRS and YFSETQ. CDR3 length: 15 residues. The V gene lost 1 base and the J gene lost 5 bases, with 15 bases spanning the gap. The CDR3 region is CASSLQMGLGTEAFF. The CDR3, as DNA: TGCGCCAGCAGCTTGCAAATGGGGCTGGGGACTGAAGCTTTCTTT.

The rearrangement joins TRBV5-5 to TRBJ1-4; D ambiguous. The CDR3 loop spans 14 amino acids. Germline values: CDR1 SGHKS, CDR2 YYEKEE (reference sequence). Between the trimmed V and J ends, which lost 4 bases and 0 bases, there was a span of 7 bases. CDR3 DNA: TGTGCCAGCAGCCGCCTTGCAACTAATGAAAAACTGTTTTTT. It encodes CASSRLATNEKLFF.

This sequence joins TRBV6-5 and TRBJ2-7; D may be TRBD1 (5 bases). The CDR3 sequence is 13 residues long. Looked up from germline, CDR1 is MNHEY and CDR2 is SVGAGI. The germline V and J ends were trimmed by 4 bases and 3 bases, with 10 bases remaining between them. The CDR3 bases are TGTGCCAGCAGTTTCGGACAATTCTACGAGCAGTACTTC. The encoded protein is CASSFGQFYEQYF.

The chain has TRBV30 and TRBJ1-4, with a weak D call TRBD1 (6 bases). From germline, CDR1 is GTSNPN and CDR2 SVGIG (reference sequence). The V end lost 7 bases, the J end lost 8 bases, and 23 bases lay between the germline ends. The CDR3 loop spans 15 amino acids. The CDR3 loop reads CALSRSGTPREKLFF. For the CDR3, the DNA is TGTGCCTTGTCACGGAGCGGGACACCAAGAGAAAAACTGTTTTTT.

The V and J genes are TRBV6-5 and TRBJ1-2, with D unclear. The CDR3 is made up of 15 amino acids. The germline gives CDR1 MNHEY, CDR2 SVGAGI. V dropped 6 bases and J dropped 2 bases, with 16 bases sitting between them. CDR3 sequence: CASSPLLGENYGYTF. DNA of the CDR3: TGTGCCAGCAGCCCCCTGCTTGGGGAGAACTATGGCTACACCTTC.

V is TRBV2 and J is TRBJ2-2; D is perhaps TRBD2 (7 bases). Germline lookup yields CDR1 SNHLY and CDR2 FYNNEI. The CDR3 loop spans 15 amino acids. The V gene lost 6 bases and the J gene lost 0 bases, with 11 bases spanning the gap. CDR3 nucleotides: TGTGCCAGCAGGAGGGGGGGGGCGAACACCGGGGAGCTGTTTTTT. This codes for CASRRGGANTGELFF.

The chain is built from TRBV5-1 and TRBJ2-5, with a possible D match to TRBD1 (6 bases). CDR3 length equals 16 residues. V lost 4 bases, J lost 5 bases, and 21 bases lay in between. Germline loops: CDR1 SGHRS, CDR2 YFSETQ. Written as DNA, the CDR3 is TGCGCCAGCAGCAGGCTTCCGGGACAACCGGGGGAGACCCAGTACTTC. Protein sequence: CASSRLPGQPGETQYF. The complete variable domain, with remaining parts taken from reference TRBV5-1 and TRBJ2-5, reads KAGVTQTPRYLIKTRGQQVTLSCSPISGHRSVSWYQQTPGQGLQFLFEYFSETQRNKGNFPGRFSGRQFSNSRSEMNVSTLELGDSALYLCASSRLPGQPGETQYFGPGTRLLVL.

The chain uses TRBV18 and TRBJ2-5; TRBD1 aligns across 7 bases. The DNA end lines up better with TRBJ2-7; the J call may be wrong. Germline-derived CDR1 and CDR2 are KGHSH and LQKENI. The CDR3 has 15 residues. The CDR3 nucleotides are TGTGCCAGCTCACCGGACCGACAGGGCGGCAACGAGCAGTACTTC. It is translated as CASSPDRQGGNEQYF.

The J gene is TRBJ1-2, the V gene TRBV7-8, with D maybe TRBD1 (5 bases). The CDR3 is made up of 18 amino acids. Germline CDR1 and CDR2: SGHVS and FQNEAQ. V lost 1 base to trimming and J lost 8 bases, with 26 bases between them. This CDR3 is CASSLVGGVSRGTSGYTF. CDR3 nucleotide sequence: TGTGCCAGCAGCTTAGTGGGAGGAGTATCGCGCGGGACGAGCGGCTACACCTTC.